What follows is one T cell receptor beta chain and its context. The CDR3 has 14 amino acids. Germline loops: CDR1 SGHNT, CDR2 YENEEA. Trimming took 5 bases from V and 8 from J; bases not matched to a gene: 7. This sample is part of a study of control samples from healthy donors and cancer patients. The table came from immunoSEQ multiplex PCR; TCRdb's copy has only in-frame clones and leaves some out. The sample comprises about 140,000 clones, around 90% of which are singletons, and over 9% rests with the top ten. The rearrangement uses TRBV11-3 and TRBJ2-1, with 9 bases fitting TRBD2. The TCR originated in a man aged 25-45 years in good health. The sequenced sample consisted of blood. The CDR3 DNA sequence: TGTGCCAGCAGCCCAGCGGGAGGTCGGGATGAGCAGTTCTTC. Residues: CASSPAGGRDEQFF.